These 26 T cell receptor beta chains share one sample of origin, sequenced in a study of T cell responses to AZD1222 COVID-19 vaccine. Data came from immunoSEQ multiplex PCR; TCRdb stores just in-frame clones and leaves some out. The sample includes roughly 160,000 clones, about nine tenths of them seen just once. The material was peripheral blood, obtained on day 0 of AZD1222 vaccination. The receptors were gathered from an adult in good health.

This clone was counted once. V usage is TRBV28 and J usage is TRBJ2-6, with 7 nucleotides matching TRBD1. Germline CDR1 and CDR2: MDHEN and SYDVKM. The V and J ends lost 6 bases and 0 bases, in that order; junction bases with no gene match: 11. This CDR3 comprises 18 residues. The CDR3 protein is CASSAAGTEISGANVLTF. CDR3 nucleotide sequence: TGTGCCAGCAGCGCCGCCGGGACAGAAATCTCTGGGGCCAACGTCCTGACTTTC.

In DNA form, the CDR3 reads TGTGCCAGCAATTTTGGGGAGACCCAGTACTTC. This encodes CASNFGETQYF. The chain couples TRBV28 to TRBJ2-5; D call uncertain. This CDR3 spans 11 amino acids. The ends were cut back, 7 bases at V and 5 bases at J, with 8 bases in the middle. Per germline, CDR1 MDHEN and CDR2 SYDVKM.

This clone was counted only a few times. The J gene is TRBJ1-3, the V gene TRBV7-9; weak D call: TRBD1 (5 bases). Germline values: CDR1 SEHNR, CDR2 FQNEAQ (reference sequence). The V end lost 1 base, the J end lost 2 bases, and 9 bases lay between the germline ends. This CDR3 spans 15 amino acids. The chain's CDR3 is CASSLGKQAGNTIYF. For the CDR3, the DNA is TGTGCCAGCAGCTTAGGGAAACAGGCTGGAAACACCATATATTTT.

This clone was counted once. The rearrangement uses TRBV6-5 and TRBJ2-2; D gene ambiguous. In germline, CDR1 is MNHEY, CDR2 SVGAGI. V dropped 6 bases and J dropped 6 bases, with 14 bases sitting between them. CDR3 length: 14 amino acids. This CDR3 is CASSIGLDSGELFF. CDR3 DNA: TGTGCCAGCAGCATTGGGCTAGATTCCGGGGAGCTGTTTTTT.

The V gene is TRBV19, the J gene TRBJ1-3; TRBD1 agrees at 8 bases. The length of the CDR3 is 16 residues. After removal of 6 bases from V and 0 bases from J, the junction contained 7 bases not matched to a gene. Germline V gene lookup returns CDR1 LNHDA and CDR2 SQIVND (reference sequence). The chain's CDR3 is CASREGQASSGNTIYF. DNA of the CDR3: TGTGCCAGTAGGGAGGGACAGGCATCCTCTGGAAACACCATATATTTT.

The CDR3 region has the DNA TGTGCCAGCAGCCCCCCGCACGATACGCAGTATTTT. Translated: CASSPPHDTQYF. The rearrangement links TRBV5-4 to TRBJ2-3; D uncertain. V lost 4 bases and J 6 bases, leaving 9 bases between the germline ends. Germline CDR1 is SGHNT and CDR2 is YYREEE (reference sequence). The CDR3 sequence is 12 residues long.

This clone is a singleton in its sample. The chain recombines TRBV6-5 with TRBJ1-2; TRBD1 might be the D (6 bases). From germline, CDR1 is MNHEY and CDR2 SVGAGI. Trimming pared 6 bases from V and 4 bases from J, leaving 12 bases between. This CDR3 is built from 13 residues. CDR3 DNA sequence: TGTGCCAGCAGAGAGACAGGCTCCTATGGCTACACCTTC. Protein sequence: CASRETGSYGYTF.

This chain joins TRBV15 and TRBJ1-2; D remains ambiguous. Germline CDR1 reads LNHNV; CDR2 reads YYDKDF (reference sequence). Trimming stripped 0 bases from V and 7 bases from J, with 12 bases between. The CDR3 contains 14 residues. DNA of the CDR3: TGTGCCACCAGCAGAGATTACCCGTCGGGTGGCTACACCTTC. This translates into CATSRDYPSGGYTF.

The gene calls are TRBV7-2 and TRBJ2-1; 10 bases fit TRBD2. This CDR3 has 17 residues. The junction had 13 bases not matched to a gene; V was cut back by 1 base and J by 10 bases. Per the germline V gene, CDR1 is SGHTA and CDR2 is FQGNSA. CDR3 bases: TGTGCCAGCAGCTTAGTGGCTAGCGGGAGATTTCCGTACGAGCAGTTCTTC. As protein: CASSLVASGRFPYEQFF.

The chain joins TRBV7-2 to TRBJ1-1; 7 bases align to TRBD1. The CDR3 contains 17 residues. V dropped 2 bases and J dropped 5; count of bases not matched to a gene: 14. CDR1 SGHTA and CDR2 FQGNSA come from the germline V gene. The CDR3 loop is CASSLTLLDRKVTEAFF. The CDR3 bases are TGTGCCAGCAGCTTAACGCTACTGGACAGGAAGGTGACTGAAGCTTTCTTT.

Here the CDR3 DNA reads TGCAGCGTTAATCGGGACAGGAACACCGCAATGGGCTACACCTTC. It is translated as CSVNRDRNTAMGYTF. V usage is TRBV29-1 and J usage is TRBJ1-2; the match to TRBD1 covers 8 bases. The CDR3 totals 15 residues. V dropped 5 bases and J dropped 8; count of bases not matched to a gene: 16. Germline-derived CDR1 and CDR2 are SQVTM and ANQGSEA.

A single count supports this clone. The V gene is TRBV15, the J gene TRBJ2-5; 7 nucleotides align to TRBD1. Trimming took 1 base from V and 5 from J; bases not matched to a gene: 7. Germline loops: CDR1 LNHNV, CDR2 YYDKDF (reference sequence). CDR3 length: 15 amino acids. CDR3 nucleotides: TGTGCCACCAGCAGAGTAGACAGGGCGAGCGAGACCCAGTACTTC. Encoded protein: CATSRVDRASETQYF.

The chain recombines TRBV5-4 with TRBJ1-2; 8 bases line up with TRBD1. After removal of 4 bases from V and 8 bases from J, the junction contained 16 bases not matched to a gene. The CDR3 runs to 16 residues. Germline lookup yields CDR1 SGHNT and CDR2 YYREEE (reference sequence). The CDR3 region has the DNA TGTGCCAGCAGCCTCCCCAAGGACAGGGTGAAGGGAGGCTACACCTTC. It is translated as CASSLPKDRVKGGYTF. The whole variable domain, filled in from reference TRBV5-4 and TRBJ1-2, reads ETGVTQSPTHLIKTRGQQVTLRCSSQSGHNTVSWYQQALGQGPQFIFQYYREEENGRGNFPPRFSGLQFPNYSSELNVNALELDDSALYLCASSLPKDRVKGGYTFGSGTRLTVV.

The chain links TRBV7-2 to TRBJ2-3; 11 bases map to TRBD1. The length of the CDR3 is 17 residues. The trim removed 5 bases at V and 9 bases at J, leaving 16 bases unmatched. CDR1 and CDR2 from the germline V gene are SGHTA and FQGNSA. The CDR3 bases are TGTGCCAGCAGCCCCGGGACAGGGGGACCGACTGCCCAAACGCAGTATTTT. This translates into CASSPGTGGPTAQTQYF.

In its sample, this clone was seen once. V and J are TRBV5-6 and TRBJ1-6; D remains ambiguous. The CDR3 is 13 amino acids. CDR1 and CDR2 from the germline V gene are SGHDT and YYEEEE. The V gene lost 0 bases and the J gene lost 8 bases, with 6 bases spanning the gap. CDR3: CASSLGRYSPLHF. CDR3 bases: TGTGCCAGCAGCTTGGGACGCTATTCACCCCTCCACTTT.

This chain links TRBV10-1 with TRBJ1-1, with 7 bases that match TRBD1. Trimming cost V 7 bases and J 4 bases; bases outside gene matches: 6. This CDR3 region has 13 residues. CDR1 is WNHNN and CDR2 is SYGVQD in the germline V gene (reference sequence). The CDR3 nucleotides read TGCGCCAGCATCAGGGAGGGGGCCACTGAAGCTTTCTTT. Amino acids: CASIREGATEAFF.

On this clone itself: The junction and the germline gene differ at one end; a read error may be behind it. The CDR3 region is CASSLSRRNEQFF. The CDR3 nucleotides read TGTGCCAGCAGTCTATCCCGTCGCAATGAGCAGTTCTTC. The genes are TRBV27 and TRBJ2-1, with D hard to call. Germline V gene sequence: CDR1 MNHEY, CDR2 SMNVEV (reference sequence). This CDR3 region has 13 residues.

The chain couples TRBV7-8 to TRBJ2-7; D ambiguous. The V and J ends lost 5 bases and 0 bases respectively, with 8 bases between them. The CDR3 loop spans 13 amino acids. From germline, CDR1 is SGHVS and CDR2 FQNEAQ. The CDR3 DNA sequence: TGTGCCAGCAGCCTTGACACCTCCTACGAGCAGTACTTC. Its translation is CASSLDTSYEQYF.

The chain links TRBV19 to TRBJ1-1; D remains ambiguous. Trimming left V 0 bases short and J 3 bases short, with 11 bases between. The CDR3 extends over 15 amino acids. Germline CDR1 LNHDA, CDR2 SQIVND (reference sequence). In DNA, the CDR3 is TGTGCCAGTAGTATAGATCAGACACACTACACTGAAGCTTTCTTT. This sequence encodes CASSIDQTHYTEAFF.

As to this clone: A junction boundary mismatches the germline segment, possibly from a read error. V gene TRBV6-2 or TRBV6-3 combines with J gene TRBJ2-1; D perhaps matches TRBD2 (6 bases). The CDR3 is 12 amino acids. Germline V gene sequence: CDR1 MNHEY, CDR2 SVGEGT. CDR3 sequence (DNA): TGTGCCAGCAGTTACGGCGCGGGATGGGGGGTCTTC. Its protein is CASSYGAGWGVF.

The J gene is TRBJ1-3, the V gene TRBV28, with D unclear. This CDR3 contains 15 residues. The germline V gene has CDR1 MDHEN and CDR2 SYDVKM. Between the trimmed V and J ends, which lost 9 bases and 2 bases, there was a span of 17 bases. The CDR3 bases are TGTGCCAGTCAATCCCGACGTACCCCTGGAAACACCATATATTTT. Amino acid sequence: CASQSRRTPGNTIYF. The full variable domain, rest sourced from reference TRBV28 and TRBJ1-3, is DVKVTQSSRYLVKRTGEKVFLECVQDMDHENMFWYRQDPGLGLRLIYFSYDVKMKEKGDIPEGYSVSREKKERFSLILESASTNQTSMYLCASQSRRTPGNTIYFGEGSWLTVV.

The genes are TRBV5-1 and TRBJ2-1; 9 nucleotides agree with TRBD2. The germline gives CDR1 SGHRS, CDR2 YFSETQ. Trimming took 3 bases from V and 2 from J; bases not matched to a gene: 6. The CDR3 spans 16 residues. CDR3 sequence: CASSSKAGGTYNEQFF. CDR3 nucleotide sequence: TGCGCCAGCAGCTCAAAAGCGGGAGGAACCTACAATGAGCAGTTCTTC.

The chain couples TRBV4-3 to TRBJ2-3; a possible D gene is TRBD1 (5 bases). V dropped 0 bases and J dropped 3 bases, with 10 bases sitting between them. This CDR3 contains 15 residues. In germline, CDR1 is LGHNA, CDR2 YSLEER. CDR3 sequence reads: CASSQDLQATDTQYF. The CDR3 DNA reads as TGCGCCAGCAGCCAAGACCTACAGGCTACAGATACGCAGTATTTT.

CDR3 nucleotide sequence: TGTGCCAGCAGTTACAAGATTAGGCTCCTTGGCAATCAGCCCCAGCATTTT. Translated: CASSYKIRLLGNQPQHF. V gene TRBV6-2 or TRBV6-3 combines with J gene TRBJ1-5; D not certain. The CDR3 runs 17 residues. V lost 2 bases to trimming and J lost 2 bases, with 16 bases between them. The V gene's germline CDR1 is MNHEY and CDR2 SVGEGT.

The chain carries TRBV2 and TRBJ2-3, with TRBD1 matching 7 bases. CDR3 length: 15 residues. After removal of 8 bases from V and 2 bases from J, the junction contained 10 bases not matched to a gene. Per germline, CDR1 SNHLY and CDR2 FYNNEI. Written as DNA, the CDR3 is TGTGCCAGCCGCGACAGGGAAGGCTCCACAGATACGCAGTATTTT. Encoded protein: CASRDREGSTDTQYF.

This rearrangement joins TRBV4-1 to TRBJ2-1, with D possibly matching TRBD2 (5 bases). CDR1 MGHRA and CDR2 YSYEKL come from the germline V gene. This CDR3 region has 15 residues. The V end lost 1 base, the J end lost 4 bases, and 11 bases lay between the germline ends. This chain's CDR3 is CASSQVSIAYNEQFF. CDR3 nucleotides: TGCGCCAGCAGCCAAGTAAGTATAGCGTACAATGAGCAGTTCTTC.